Listed below are T cell receptor beta chains from one sample, sequenced in a study of blood T cell repertoires in COVID-19. The repertoire was sequenced with immunoSEQ multiplex PCR; TCRdb's copy has only in-frame clones and lacks some. The table has approximately 170,000 clones, 85% to 90% seen once. Sample: peripheral blood. All receptors come from a woman aged 80 or over with COVID-19, enrolled during active disease. CDR3s leave out the opening cysteine and the closing phenylalanine or tryptophan.

cdr3_aa v_call cdr3_length j_call
ASSRDTQETQY TRBV19 11 TRBJ2-5
ASRVRDRQETQY TRBV6-5 12 TRBJ2-5
ASSAGPNTEAF TRBV5-1 11 TRBJ1-1
ASSQRTEAF TRBV3-1/TRBV3-2 9 TRBJ1-1
ASSSGTSGRARD TRBV5-4 12 TRBJ2-7
ASSQGQGDGYT TRBV19 11 TRBJ1-2
ASSQDWTASEQF TRBV4-2 12 TRBJ2-1
AISQEINYGYT TRBV6-5 11 TRBJ1-2
ASSPASGSEAF TRBV19 11 TRBJ1-1
ASTSSNQPQH TRBV19 10 TRBJ1-5
ASSQGGGTAGNTIY TRBV3-1/TRBV3-2 14 TRBJ1-3
ASTDPPNYGYT TRBV28 11 TRBJ1-2
ASSSTTSGTYEQY TRBV6-1 13 TRBJ2-7
ASSLDGPGELF TRBV7-3 11 TRBJ2-2
ASSETGYTGELF TRBV3-1/TRBV3-2 12 TRBJ2-2
ASTGQGASRSGNTIY TRBV19 15 TRBJ1-3
ASSIEAGVKKTQY TRBV19 13 TRBJ2-5
ASSPGTVNQPQH TRBV6-2/TRBV6-3 12 TRBJ1-5
ASSLGQDYGYT TRBV5-1 11 TRBJ1-2
ASSVAGTETGNTIY TRBV9 14 TRBJ1-3
ASSIRTGSLYGYT TRBV27 13 TRBJ1-2
ASSLEDMNTEAF TRBV28 12 TRBJ1-1
ASRETVSSSYEQY TRBV5-1 13 TRBJ2-7
ASSVAGQGGTTEAF TRBV9 14 TRBJ1-1
SVEASPGYEQY TRBV29-1 11 TRBJ2-7
ASSLARQGGGYT TRBV11-2 12 TRBJ1-2
ASSQSFGTGELF TRBV3-1/TRBV3-2 12 TRBJ2-2
ASRGDRRNTEAF TRBV6-6 12 TRBJ1-1
ATLGSGNYGYT TRBV19 11 TRBJ1-2
ASSPGTSGSNEQF TRBV5-4 13 TRBJ2-1
ASRQKNRVGTEAF TRBV28 13 TRBJ1-1
ASSRGGGANTEAF TRBV25-1 13 TRBJ1-1
ASSVGTGGWSGYT TRBV9 13 TRBJ1-2
ASSPGQGKTGELF TRBV6-4 13 TRBJ2-2
ASSLGLAGTGELF TRBV28 13 TRBJ2-2